This record concerns one T cell receptor (beta chain) sequence. Antigen unknown. Donors in the study were healthy people who gave bone marrow. The PCR contained 60 Vbeta and 13 Jbeta primers. Generated by immunoSEQ multiplex PCR, the TCRdb table keeps only in-frame clones and is missing some. The sample holds approximately 170,000 clones, about three quarters seen once. The data are from a study of cytomegalovirus exposure and HLA in healthy donors. Study-wide results and caveats: Rarity held for most TCR sequences, but there were some public TCRs that occurred in many donors. Common viral pathogens were later found to be apparently linked to several of the most significant clusters. Most TCR beta V segments were productive about 87% or about 30% of the time in an earlier analysis.

Germline-derived CDR1 and CDR2 are LNHNV and YYDKDF (reference sequence). CDR3 length: 16 residues. Losses at the gene ends were 0 bases for V and 4 bases for J; bases not matched to a gene: 4. The chain links TRBV15 to TRBJ1-4, with 8 bases that match TRBD1. This TCR came from a woman in her thirties or forties in good health and CMV-seropositive. The sequencing sample was made of PBMCs. CDR3 sequence reads: CATSRDRGRDNEKLFF. In DNA, the CDR3 is TGTGCCACCAGCAGAGACAGGGGGCGAGATAATGAAAAACTGTTTTTT.